The source of this T cell receptor beta chain is a study of identical twins (dated by TCRdb to 2015 to 2016). In the study overall: TCR alpha and beta repertoires from monozygotic twins, unrelated adults of various ages and cord blood were deep-sequenced to test whether fetal clonotypes persist. To rule out contamination, the twin experiments were replicated at different times with different library preparation protocols. Points the paper makes about the study in general: Because the same donors could not be followed over many years, conclusions were based on cross-sectional statistical analysis. The excess sharing between twins in beta out-of-frame sequences was weaker because fewer shared sequences reduced the signal-to-noise ratio. Compared with coincidental sharing between unrelated individuals, an excess of low generation-probability sequences was observed among out-of-frame TCR alpha sequences shared between twins. In monozygotic twins, recombination models systematically underestimated out-of-frame TCR alpha sharing, but the models matched the sharing seen between unrelated individuals. Abundant cord blood beta clonotypes had fewer insertions, young adult naive repertoires showed a similar but weaker trend, and memory repertoires showed no such trend. Invariant T cells such as MAIT and iNKT could partly confound zero-insertion analyses, although diverse VJ usage argued against such confounding for most clonotypes.

Receptor amplification or capture employed 5' RACE. The sequencer was an Illumina HiSeq 2000. A universal primer binding site was introduced by template switching, and a unique molecular identifier was present in the final cDNA, enabling accurate counting of TCR cDNA molecules. First-strand cDNA for TCR alpha and beta chains was synthesized from specific primers in the conserved constant-segment region. To control for contamination, every cDNA library was double barcoded, receiving both a SMART-Mk sample barcode and Illumina barcodes. TruSeq adapter sequences, together with Illumina sample barcodes, were added in two successive PCR steps. Sequencing of the TCR alpha and beta cDNA libraries was done on the Illumina HiSeq platform using custom primers. From the authors' description of their analysis: MiGEC processed the raw reads to extract unique molecular identifiers, while MiXCR was used to determine the CDR3 positions. Recombination models were inferred per individual with the repgenHMM and IGoR tools using an EM algorithm. Shared clonotype analysis was performed with the tcR package in R, normalizing sharing by the product of cloneset sizes. To study raw recombination without the effects of thymic and clonal selection, out-of-frame nonproductive sequences were analyzed. The raw public data were reprocessed by TCRdb itself: fastp quality trimming at Q25, MiXCR clonotype calling, in-frame beta chains only. Entries that share a CDR3 protein sequence are merged under the most common genes and DNA. It is TCRdb's table, rather than the study itself, that gives the V and J calls and clone size. This sample is represented by 500,000 to 700,000 distinct CDR3 sequences; around 7.5% of them were singletons. Of the sample, roughly 1.6% is held by the ten largest clones.

Reading the germline V gene gives CDR1 SGHRS and CDR2 YFSETQ. V is cut by 3 bases and J by 0 bases, and the space between the germline ends is 10 bases. The CDR3 has 14 amino acids, counting the end cysteine and phenylalanine. Solely the CDR3 DNA is kept, with 42 bases framed from the first base. This clonotype showed up many times. No cognate antigen has been identified for it. Base qualities are not provided; no much larger clone lies one nucleotide away. Every donor was a healthy Caucasian. The twin cohort comprised three pairs of female monozygotic twins, all aged roughly 18 to 30 years. Peripheral blood mononuclear cells were the source from which RNA for the TCR libraries was isolated. Separately, the same data were catalogued under a study of yellow fever vaccine responses in identical twins. The second study's paper adds: The authors reported that the T cell response to vaccination in identical twins appeared partly convergent and partly personalized. The study precisely tracked vaccine-responding T cell clones in identical twins.

The specimen was PBMCs. The rearranged segments are TRBV5-1 and TRBJ2-7; possibly the D gene is TRBD1, per 6 matching bases. The receptor was isolated from a woman aged 18 to 35 in good health. At the DNA level, the sequence is TGCGCCAGCAGCTCCTCGACAGGCTCCTACGAGCAGTACTTC. This codes for CASSSSTGSYEQYF.